This TCR beta chain was obtained from a study of T cell responses to AZD1222 COVID-19 vaccine. Repertoires were generated with immunoSEQ multiplex PCR, while TCRdb's copy carries only in-frame clones and drops some. The data contain tens of thousands of clones, 75% to 90% of them singletons. Overall study results and limits: Among the donors, most were white British and more were female, and clonal diversity was possibly underestimated. Repertoires were obtained solely post-peak T cell response.

The CDR3 consists of 18 residues. Per germline, CDR1 LGHNA and CDR2 YSLEER. The ends lost 0 bases at V and 5 bases at J; junction bases unmatched: 11. In the case of this clone: Its antigen is undetermined.

Whether given at about 4 or about 12 weeks, second doses were pooled. The sequenced sample was peripheral blood, obtained 28 days after the second AZD1222 dose. The J gene is TRBJ2-3, the V gene TRBV4-3; 10 bases are shared with TRBD2. This clonotype was obtained from an adult who received the AZD1222 COVID-19 vaccine. CDR3 DNA sequence: TGCGCCAGCAGCCAAGATAGGGCTAGCGGGGGCAAAGGAGATACGCAGTATTTT. It codes for CASSQDRASGGKGDTQYF.